Listed below are T cell receptor beta chains from one sample, sequenced in a study of blood T cell repertoires in COVID-19. Measured with immunoSEQ multiplex PCR; TCRdb has only the in-frame clones, and not every one. The profile shows under 150,000 clones, roughly 85% of them singletons. Sequencing used peripheral blood. The receptors here all came from a woman aged 60-70 years with COVID-19, enrolled during active disease. Each CDR3 is given with its conserved first and last residue. The D gene is left open where the match is weak. Where a row states a size, it is once, few, many or the class of an expanded clone; other rows omit it.

D gene,clone size,V gene,J gene,CDR3 protein,CDR3 DNA
-,-,TRBV18,TRBJ1-2,CASSPPEGIYGYTF,TGTGCCAGCTCACCACCGGAGGGGATCTATGGCTACACCTTC
-,-,TRBV21-1,TRBJ2-5,CASSPRLAGPNQETQYF,TGTGCCAGCAGCCCCCGACTAGCGGGGCCGAATCAAGAGACCCAGTACTTC
-,-,TRBV19,TRBJ1-1,CASSIEAGNMNTEAFF,TGTGCCAGTAGTATAGAGGCAGGTAATATGAACACTGAAGCTTTCTTT
-,-,TRBV2,TRBJ2-2,CASSRYPTGELFF,TGTGCCAGCAGCCGCTATCCAACCGGGGAGCTGTTTTTT
-,-,TRBV12-3/TRBV12-4,TRBJ1-2,CASSFGDSGGYTF,TGTGCCAGCAGTTTTGGGGATTCGGGGGGCTACACCTTC
TRBD2,-,TRBV3-1/TRBV3-2,TRBJ2-1,CASSVAGVEFF,TGTGCCAGCAGCGTAGCGGGGGTCGAGTTCTTC
TRBD1,once,TRBV6-1,TRBJ2-7,CASSEVQGEVQYF,TGTGCCAGCAGTGAGGTCCAGGGGGAAGTTCAGTACTTC
TRBD1,-,TRBV29-1,TRBJ1-4,CSVAGGIPNEKLFF,TGCAGCGTTGCAGGGGGGATACCTAATGAAAAACTGTTTTTT
TRBD1,-,TRBV27,TRBJ2-7,CASRPGQTTYEQYF,TGTGCCAGCAGGCCGGGACAGACAACCTACGAGCAGTACTTC
TRBD1,-,TRBV7-7,TRBJ2-5,CASSLTGEGETQYF,TGTGCTAGCAGCCTCACAGGGGAAGGGGAGACCCAGTACTTC
TRBD2,-,TRBV11-2,TRBJ2-7,CASSSTTSGGSYEQYF,TGTGCCAGCAGCTCGACAACTAGCGGGGGGTCCTACGAGCAGTACTTC
-,-,TRBV5-1,TRBJ2-5,CASSPTARETQYF,TGCGCCAGCAGCCCAACCGCTAGGGAGACCCAGTACTTC
-,-,TRBV5-1,TRBJ1-2,CASSLVAGTRSYTF,TGCGCCAGCAGCTTGGTGGCGGGGACCAGGAGCTACACCTTC
-,-,TRBV21-1,TRBJ1-6,CASSKRWADSPLHF,TGTGCCAGCAGCAAAAGGTGGGCCGATTCACCCCTCCACTTT
-,-,TRBV18,TRBJ1-1,CASSPIAMGLSTEAFF,TGTGCCAGCTCACCAATTGCCATGGGGCTGAGCACTGAAGCTTTCTTT
TRBD2,few,TRBV7-2,TRBJ2-3,CASSLVGLGAFSTDTQYF,TGTGCCAGCAGCTTAGTGGGACTAGGGGCCTTTAGCACAGATACGCAGTATTTT
TRBD2,-,TRBV11-2,TRBJ2-7,CASSLGVGGEGYEQYF,TGTGCCAGCAGCTTAGGGGTAGGAGGGGAGGGGTACGAGCAGTACTTC
-,-,TRBV2,TRBJ1-5,CASSVGVSFQPQHF,TGTGCCAGCAGTGTCGGGGTTTCATTTCAGCCCCAGCATTTT
TRBD1,-,TRBV7-6,TRBJ2-2,CASSFAQGAVGELFF,TGTGCCAGCAGCTTCGCACAGGGGGCAGTCGGGGAGCTGTTTTTT
TRBD2,-,TRBV5-1,TRBJ2-1,CASSYASGGAWNEQFF,TGCGCCAGCAGTTACGCTAGCGGGGGGGCGTGGAATGAGCAGTTCTTC
TRBD2,-,TRBV4-1,TRBJ2-1,CASSQDPLAGDLSYNEQFF,TGCGCCAGCAGCCAAGATCCCCTAGCGGGGGATCTGTCCTACAATGAGCAGTTCTTC
-,-,TRBV11-2,TRBJ1-1,CASSLAPGLNTEAFF,TGTGCCAGCAGCTTAGCCCCAGGGCTGAACACTGAAGCTTTCTTT
-,-,TRBV25-1,TRBJ1-4,CASSANRESNEKLFF,TGTGCCAGCAGTGCTAACCGGGAGAGTAATGAAAAACTGTTTTTT
TRBD1,-,TRBV4-3,TRBJ2-7,CASSQGRTGGALGYEQYF,TGCGCCAGCAGCCAAGGGAGGACAGGGGGCGCCCTGGGCTACGAGCAGTACTTC
-,-,TRBV7-9,TRBJ2-1,CASSKHDGYNEQFF,TGTGCCAGCAGCAAACACGATGGCTACAATGAGCAGTTCTTC
TRBD1,-,TRBV2,TRBJ2-1,CASTQRQGNEQFF,TGTGCCAGCACCCAAAGACAGGGAAATGAGCAGTTCTTC
-,-,TRBV18,TRBJ2-7,CASSPPNSPSYEQYF,TGTGCCAGCTCACCACCGAACAGCCCCTCCTACGAGCAGTACTTC
TRBD1,once,TRBV19,TRBJ1-4,CASRPLTGGGEKLFF,TGTGCCAGTAGACCTTTGACAGGGGGAGGCGAAAAACTGTTTTTT
-,-,TRBV18,TRBJ1-1,CASLQGWGTEAFF,TGTGCCAGCCTTCAGGGATGGGGAACTGAAGCTTTCTTT
TRBD1,-,TRBV29-1,TRBJ1-2,CSVVGRGDGYTF,TGCAGCGTTGTAGGCAGGGGGGATGGCTACACCTTC
-,-,TRBV4-3,TRBJ1-3,CASSQDLDSFSGNTIYF,TGCGCCAGCAGCCAAGATCTGGACTCTTTCTCTGGAAACACCATATATTTT
-,-,TRBV18,TRBJ2-7,CASSLSGQTEQYF,TGTGCCAGCTCCCTGTCCGGACAGACGGAGCAGTACTTC
TRBD1,-,TRBV9,TRBJ2-2,CASSSTGLLGELFF,TGTGCCAGCAGCTCGACAGGGTTGTTGGGGGAGCTGTTTTTT
-,-,TRBV30,TRBJ2-5,CAWSVRGLWETQYF,TGTGCCTGGAGTGTTAGGGGACTCTGGGAGACCCAGTACTTC
-,-,TRBV12-5,TRBJ1-1,CASLRVLNTEAFF,TGTGCTAGCCTCAGGGTACTGAACACTGAAGCTTTCTTT
TRBD1,-,TRBV3-1/TRBV3-2,TRBJ1-6,CASSPGTGVSPLHF,TGTGCCAGCAGCCCAGGGACAGGGGTCTCACCCCTCCACTTT
TRBD1,-,TRBV3-1/TRBV3-2,TRBJ1-2,CASSETWTGPNGYTF,TGTGCCAGCAGCGAAACCTGGACAGGCCCTAATGGCTACACCTTC
TRBD1,-,TRBV2,TRBJ1-5,CASSAWDRYQPQHF,TGTGCCAGCAGTGCCTGGGACAGATATCAGCCCCAGCATTTT
TRBD1,-,TRBV6-1,TRBJ2-1,CASSDQPGQGSVGSYNEQFF,TGTGCCAGCAGTGACCAGCCGGGACAGGGGTCTGTTGGCTCCTACAATGAGCAGTTCTTC
TRBD2,-,TRBV7-2,TRBJ2-3,CASSFGGSGGLSTDTQYF,TGTGCCAGCAGCTTCGGCGGTAGCGGGGGGCTTAGCACAGATACGCAGTATTTT
-,-,TRBV11-1,TRBJ2-7,CASTLGIYSYEQYF,TGTGCCAGCACCCTCGGGATTTACTCCTACGAGCAGTACTTC
-,-,TRBV6-5,TRBJ1-4,CASSPPRGEKLFF,TGTGCCAGCAGCCCCCCCCGAGGTGAAAAACTGTTTTTT
TRBD1,-,TRBV19,TRBJ1-2,CASSPTTGPVYGYTF,TGTGCCAGTAGTCCAACGACAGGGCCCGTCTATGGCTACACCTTC
TRBD2,-,TRBV29-1,TRBJ2-7,CSVAGGQGAYEQYF,TGCAGCGTGGCGGGAGGGCAGGGGGCCTACGAGCAGTACTTC
-,-,TRBV7-8,TRBJ1-3,CASSLGARAGASGNTIYF,TGTGCCAGCAGCTTAGGCGCCAGGGCGGGGGCCTCTGGAAACACCATATATTTT
TRBD1,-,TRBV9,TRBJ1-2,CASSPRDRGFDYGYTF,TGTGCCAGCAGCCCCCGGGACAGGGGATTCGACTATGGCTACACCTTC
-,few,TRBV5-4,TRBJ1-3,CASSLDRSRAIYF,TGTGCCAGCAGCTTGGACCGGTCGCGGGCCATATATTTT
TRBD2,-,TRBV5-1,TRBJ2-3,CASSSPRLAGAITDTQYF,TGCGCCAGCAGCTCTCCTCGACTAGCGGGGGCCATCACAGATACGCAGTATTTT
-,once,TRBV12-3/TRBV12-4,TRBJ2-1,CASSLLDYNEQFF,TGTGCCAGCAGTTTACTAGACTACAATGAGCAGTTCTTC
TRBD2,-,TRBV5-4,TRBJ2-1,CASSTGLAGGRNEQFF,TGTGCCAGCAGCACGGGACTAGCGGGGGGGCGCAATGAGCAGTTCTTC
-,-,TRBV6-4,TRBJ1-2,CASSDYTGGYTF,TGTGCCAGCAGTGACTATACAGGGGGCTACACCTTC